This passage covers 30 T cell receptor beta chains from one sample sequenced in a study of T-cell reconstitution after alpha-beta-depleted transplantation in children. This sample's TCRbeta library carried unique molecular identifier barcodes. TCRdb analysed the PCR reads with MiXCR anew, one entry per CDR3 protein. This sample yields around 490,000 distinct CDR3 sequences, of which around 10% are seen a single time; about 15% belongs to the top ten. The input for sequencing was PBMCs, mostly from graft donor cells, taken 180 days after TCRalphabeta/CD19-depleted stem cell transplant. The receptor source for this set is a female patient between 2 and 15 years old who had a stem cell transplant for aplastic anemia, so the T cells may come from the graft donor.

This chain joins TRBV7-2 and TRBJ2-3; possible D gene TRBD2, 5 bases. Germline CDR1 and CDR2: SGHTA and FQGNSA. V lost 5 bases and J lost 4, with 16 bases in between. This CDR3 comprises 15 residues. The CDR3 sequence: CASSPETARADTQYF. The DNA for the CDR3 is TGTGCCAGCAGCCCAGAGACGGCGAGGGCAGATACGCAGTATTTT.

The rearrangement uses TRBV29-1 and TRBJ2-4; tentatively, D is TRBD2 (6 bases). CDR3 length: 11 residues. Deletions cut 5 bases from V and 9 bases from J, with 11 bases between. Germline V gene data show CDR1 as SQVTM and CDR2 as ANQGSEA. The CDR3 spells CSVLDGGIQYF. DNA of the CDR3: TGCAGCGTTCTCGACGGGGGCATTCAGTACTTC.

J is TRBJ2-5 and V is TRBV28, with D possibly being TRBD2 (6 bases). There are 13 residues in the CDR3. Germline values: CDR1 MDHEN, CDR2 SYDVKM. Trimming removed 5 bases from V and 7 bases from J, with 14 bases in between. CDR3 sequence: CASSNLATGTQYF. The CDR3 nucleotides are TGTGCCAGCAGTAACCTAGCGACGGGGACCCAGTACTTC.

The rearrangement links TRBV7-2 to TRBJ2-1; perhaps TRBD2 as D (6 bases). CDR3 size: 15 residues. Germline lookup yields CDR1 SGHTA and CDR2 FQGNSA. Trimming cost V 5 bases and J 8 bases, with 19 bases left between them. The DNA of the CDR3 is TGTGCCAGCAGCCAGGAGGGGAGATCCCCCCATGAGCAGTTCTTC. It yields the protein CASSQEGRSPHEQFF.

In its sample, this clonotype was seen a few times. V gene TRBV29-1 combines with J gene TRBJ1-1, with D unclear. V was clipped by 4 bases and J by 5 bases, with 14 bases between them. This CDR3 has 13 residues. The germline V gene encodes CDR1 SQVTM and CDR2 ANQGSEA. The CDR3 DNA reads as TGCAGCGTTGCCAAGGCGGGGAGAACTGAAGCTTTCTTT. The encoded protein is CSVAKAGRTEAFF.

V is TRBV5-5 and J is TRBJ2-5; TRBD1 matches at 9 bases. CDR3 length: 16 residues. Germline V gene sequence: CDR1 SGHKS, CDR2 YYEKEE (reference sequence). Losses at the gene ends were 5 bases for V and 5 bases for J; bases not matched to a gene: 13. CDR3 DNA sequence: TGTGCCAGCAGGCTCCTCGGTATGGACAGGGGTGAGACCCAGTACTTC. Its translation: CASRLLGMDRGETQYF.

This clonotype was counted only a few times. The chain uses TRBV12-3 or TRBV12-4 and TRBJ2-3, with no clear D. Trimming removed 1 base at V and 2 bases at J, with 10 bases between. CDR3 length: 15 residues. The CDR3 loop is CASSLVGWNTDTQYF. The CDR3 coding sequence is TGTGCCAGCAGTTTAGTTGGCTGGAACACAGATACGCAGTATTTT.

This chain joins TRBV3-1 and TRBJ1-1; D not certain. Trimming pared 0 bases from V and 2 bases from J, leaving 13 bases between. From germline, CDR1 is LGHDT and CDR2 YNNKEL (reference sequence). The CDR3 runs 16 residues. In DNA form, the CDR3 reads TGTGCCAGCAGCCAAGAGTTGGGCAGGAAAAACACTGAAGCTTTCTTT. Its translation is CASSQELGRKNTEAFF.

This clonotype was observed many times. The V and J genes are TRBV11-2 and TRBJ2-3; the match to TRBD2 covers 13 bases. The V gene end was trimmed by 5 bases and the J gene end by 6 bases; junction bases not matched to a gene: 2. Germline lookup yields CDR1 SGHAT and CDR2 FQNNGV. The CDR3 has 14 amino acids. In DNA, the CDR3 is TGTGCCAGCAGCACGGGACTAGCGGGGGATACGCAGTATTTT. Its translation is CASSTGLAGDTQYF.

The CDR3 protein is CASSFGGTGVSGNTIYF. In nucleotides, the CDR3 is TGTGCCAGCAGCTTTGGGGGGACAGGGGTCTCTGGAAACACCATATATTTT. The chain joins TRBV7-8 to TRBJ1-3; 10 positions match TRBD1. CDR1 is SGHVS and CDR2 is FQNEAQ in the germline V gene. The ends lost 3 bases at V and 0 bases at J; junction bases unmatched: 5. CDR3 length: 17 residues. The full variable domain, in which reference TRBV7-8 and TRBJ1-3 provide the parts outside the CDR3, is GAGVSQSPRYKVAKRGQDVALRCDPISGHVSLFWYQQALGQGPEFLTYFQNEAQLDKSGLPSDRFFAERPEGSVSTLKIQRTQQEDSAVYLCASSFGGTGVSGNTIYFGEGSWLTVV.

The V and J genes are TRBV6-2 or TRBV6-3 and TRBJ2-7; 7 positions agree with TRBD2. CDR1 is MNHEY and CDR2 is SVGEGT in the germline V gene. The length of the CDR3 is 13 residues. Unmatched junction bases numbered 4, after V lost 6 bases and J lost 2 bases. CDR3 region: CASSPAGTYEQYV. The CDR3 DNA follows: TGTGCCAGCAGCCCAGCGGGAACCTACGAGCAGTACGTC.

There are a few counts of this clonotype. This chain joins TRBV7-9 and TRBJ1-2, with no clear D. There are 12 residues in the CDR3. V lost 11 bases and J 2 bases, leaving 12 bases between the germline ends. Germline V lookup: CDR1 SEHNR, CDR2 FQNEAQ (reference sequence). This chain's CDR3 is CAFHPGNYGYTF. As DNA, the CDR3 is TGTGCCTTCCACCCCGGGAACTATGGCTACACCTTC.

This clonotype was seen a few times. This CDR3 is CASSPGGSYYEQYF. CDR3 nucleotide sequence: TGCGCCAGCAGCCCCGGGGGGAGTTACTACGAGCAGTACTTC. V usage is TRBV5-1 and J usage is TRBJ2-7, with 7 bases that match TRBD2. J was trimmed by 3 bases and V by 4 bases; bases with no gene match: 7. Germline V CDR1 and CDR2: SGHRS, YFSETQ. This CDR3 comprises 14 residues.

This clonotype has only a few counts. The V gene is TRBV7-9, the J gene TRBJ1-2; TRBD1 agrees at 9 bases. Per the germline V gene, CDR1 is SEHNR and CDR2 is FQNEAQ (reference sequence). V shed 3 bases and J 5 bases; nucleotides not matched to a gene: 7. CDR3 size: 15 residues. Written as DNA, the CDR3 is TGTGCCAGCAGCTTGACGGGACAGGGCCCGTATGGCTACACCTTC. It specifies CASSLTGQGPYGYTF.

Many counts were recorded for this clonotype. The chain links TRBV5-5 to TRBJ2-1, with D possibly being TRBD2 (6 bases). This CDR3 has 16 residues. Trimming removed 2 bases from V and 0 bases from J, with 12 bases in between. Germline lookup yields CDR1 SGHKS and CDR2 YYEKEE (reference sequence). CDR3 loop: CASSFTAGLSYNEQFF. CDR3 DNA: TGTGCCAGCAGCTTTACGGCGGGACTCTCCTACAATGAGCAGTTCTTC.

This clonotype turned up a few times. The chain couples TRBV20-1 to TRBJ2-3, with 9 bases identical to TRBD2. V was pared by 2 bases and J by 4 bases, with 4 bases of the junction left unmatched. The CDR3 covers 14 residues. Germline V CDR1 and CDR2: DFQATT, SNEGSKA (reference sequence). CDR3 loop: CSARPSGKSDTQYF. In DNA, the CDR3 is TGCAGTGCTAGACCTAGCGGGAAATCAGATACGCAGTATTTT.

This clonotype has ten or more counts. The chain links TRBV2 to TRBJ2-6; TRBD1 matches 9 bases. This CDR3 spans 14 amino acids. The germline gives CDR1 SNHLY, CDR2 FYNNEI. V gave up 9 bases and J gave up 1 base; unmatched junction bases: 1. CDR3 nucleotides: TGTGCCAGGGACAGGGGATCTGGGGCCAACGTCCTGACTTTC. It encodes CARDRGSGANVLTF.

A few counts support this clonotype. The chain couples TRBV21-1 to TRBJ2-7; no check of the table's D call, TRBD2, against the DNA was made. TRBV21-1 is a listed pseudogene. CDR3 length: 18 amino acids. CDR3 sequence reads: CASSKSPSRSSFPYEQYV. The CDR3 coding sequence is TGTGCCAGCAGCAAATCTCCCTCGAGGAGTAGTTTCCCCTACGAGCAGTACGTC.

The chain couples TRBV4-3 to TRBJ2-1; 7 bases are shared with TRBD2. J gave up 3 bases and V 1 base, and 12 bases lay outside the gene matches. CDR1 and CDR2 (germline): LGHNA, YSLEER. The CDR3 consists of 18 residues. CDR3 sequence: CASSQVGVASGDYNEQFF. DNA for the CDR3: TGCGCCAGCAGCCAAGTGGGGGTGGCTAGCGGAGACTACAATGAGCAGTTCTTC.

This clonotype has more than one count but fewer than ten. The chain employs TRBV12-3 or TRBV12-4 and TRBJ2-1; tentatively, D is TRBD2 (5 bases). This CDR3 has 18 amino acids. The V end lost 3 bases, the J end lost 5 bases, and 23 bases lay between the germline ends. CDR3 sequence reads: CASSLAPNYAGMNNEQFF. In nucleotides, the CDR3 is TGTGCCAGCAGTTTGGCCCCCAATTACGCCGGGATGAACAATGAGCAGTTCTTC.

This clonotype was counted between two and nine times. This chain links TRBV18 with TRBJ1-5, with 7 bases that match TRBD1. The CDR3 has 15 residues. V lost 3 bases to trimming and J lost 4 bases; unmatched junction nucleotides: 6. Per germline, CDR1 KGHSH and CDR2 LQKENI. The CDR3: CASSPEGRGNQPQHF. The CDR3 DNA follows: TGTGCCAGCTCACCTGAGGGCAGGGGGAATCAGCCCCAGCATTTT.

This clonotype has just a few counts. The genes are TRBV6-2 or TRBV6-3 and TRBJ2-1; D ambiguous. The CDR3 is 13 amino acids. V gave up 4 bases and J gave up 4 bases, with 8 bases separating them. Per germline, CDR1 MNHEY and CDR2 SVGEGT. Here the CDR3 DNA reads TGTGCCAGCAGTTTCGTTTATTACAATGAGCAGTTCTTC. It encodes CASSFVYYNEQFF.

V and J are TRBV5-1 and TRBJ1-1; no clear D. V gave up 8 bases and J gave up 5 bases, with 4 bases separating them. Germline CDR1 and CDR2: SGHRS and YFSETQ. This CDR3 is 9 amino acids long. Here the CDR3 DNA reads TGCGCCAGGGGGACTGAAGCTTTCTTT. It specifies CARGTEAFF.

This clonotype has a handful of counts. CDR3 coding DNA: TGCAGTGCTAGGAACGGGAGGGCAGGAGATACGCAGTATTTT. Protein product: CSARNGRAGDTQYF. The chain combines TRBV20-1 with TRBJ2-3; TRBD2 matches at 8 bases. The V gene end was trimmed by 3 bases and the J gene end by 5 bases; junction bases not matched to a gene: 7. The CDR3 runs to 14 residues. Germline V lookup: CDR1 DFQATT, CDR2 SNEGSKA (reference sequence).

This clonotype has a handful of counts. The rearrangement uses TRBV28 and TRBJ2-3; the D gene is possibly TRBD2 (6 bases). The germline CDR1 and CDR2 sequences are MDHEN and SYDVKM. The V end was cut by 1 base, the J end by 10 bases, with 15 bases between. This CDR3 region has 14 residues. This CDR3 is CASSLLRGGRAQYF. CDR3 DNA: TGTGCCAGCAGTTTATTGCGGGGCGGAAGAGCGCAGTATTTT. Full variable domain (rest looked up from reference TRBV28 and TRBJ2-3): DVKVTQSSRYLVKRTGEKVFLECVQDMDHENMFWYRQDPGLGLRLIYFSYDVKMKEKGDIPEGYSVSREKKERFSLILESASTNQTSMYLCASSLLRGGRAQYFGPGTRLTVL.

A few counts support this clonotype. The genes are TRBV29-1 and TRBJ1-2; maybe TRBD1 (5 bases). Germline V gene sequence: CDR1 SQVTM, CDR2 ANQGSEA. V dropped 4 bases and J dropped 6 bases, with 12 bases sitting between them. This CDR3 region has 12 residues. CDR3 nucleotide sequence: TGCAGCGTTGTTTATGGGGCCCATGGCTACACCTTC. Translation gives CSVVYGAHGYTF.

The J gene is TRBJ2-3, the V gene TRBV3-1; 10 nucleotides agree with TRBD2. This CDR3 is 16 amino acids long. V shed 3 bases, J shed 4 bases, and the junction held 7 bases outside the gene matches. Per germline, CDR1 LGHDT and CDR2 YNNKEL (reference sequence). CDR3 DNA sequence: TGTGCCAGCAGCCAGGCGACTAGCGGGTTGGCAGATACGCAGTATTTT. Translated: CASSQATSGLADTQYF.

The gene calls are TRBV7-7 and TRBJ2-1; TRBD2 matches 7 bases. V was pared by 6 bases and J by 4 bases, with 9 bases of the junction left unmatched. CDR3 size: 15 residues. Germline V gives CDR1 SSHAT, CDR2 FNYEAQ (reference sequence). CDR3 loop: CASSPGGSAYNEQFF. The CDR3 DNA reads TGTGCCAGCAGTCCCGGCGGGAGCGCTTACAATGAGCAGTTCTTC.

This clonotype was seen a few times. The chain uses TRBV5-1 and TRBJ2-2; 7 bases agree with TRBD1. CDR3 size: 16 residues. V lost 0 bases to trimming and J lost 5 bases; unmatched junction nucleotides: 7. Germline values: CDR1 SGHRS, CDR2 YFSETQ. The CDR3 spells CASSLGVRGRTGELFF. The CDR3 DNA reads as TGCGCCAGCAGCTTGGGGGTCAGGGGGAGAACCGGGGAGCTGTTTTTT. The whole variable domain, filled in from reference TRBV5-1 and TRBJ2-2, reads KAGVTQTPRYLIKTRGQQVTLSCSPISGHRSVSWYQQTPGQGLQFLFEYFSETQRNKGNFPGRFSGRQFSNSRSEMNVSTLELGDSALYLCASSLGVRGRTGELFFGEGSRLTVL.

In this sample, this clonotype turned up a few times. The chain carries TRBV4-3 and TRBJ2-5; tentatively, D is TRBD1 (5 bases). Germline CDR1 reads LGHNA; CDR2 reads YSLEER. Trimming pared 1 base from V and 2 bases from J, leaving 14 bases between. The CDR3 length is 16 residues. The CDR3 DNA reads as TGCGCCAGCAGCCAAGTTCAGGGATTCGGGCAAGAGACCCAGTACTTC. Translating gives CASSQVQGFGQETQYF.